The 28 T cell receptor beta chains presented below share a single source sample, sequenced in a study of blood T cell repertoires in COVID-19. Some clones are missing from TCRdb's copy, which holds only in-frame ones; the method was immunoSEQ multiplex PCR. The sample contains about 100,000 clones, around four fifths of which appear only once. Sequences were obtained from peripheral blood. All receptors come from a man between 60 and 75 years old with active or convalescent COVID-19.

This clone was counted between two and nine times. The chain employs TRBV2 and TRBJ1-6; no firm D call. V dropped 7 bases and J dropped 0 bases, with 10 bases sitting between them. The CDR3 is 15 amino acids. The germline CDR1 and CDR2 sequences are SNHLY and FYNNEI. For the CDR3, the DNA is TGTGCCAGCAATATAGGGAGCTCCTATAATTCACCCCTCCACTTT. Amino acid sequence: CASNIGSSYNSPLHF.

With respect to this clone: Sequence at one end of the junction differs from germline and may be a read error. The chain recombines TRBV6-1 with TRBJ2-1; TRBD2 matches 11 bases. Germline lookup yields CDR1 MNHNS and CDR2 SASEGT. CDR3 length: 14 residues. The CDR3 region has the DNA TGTGCCAGCTGTGAACTAGCGGGAGTGAATGAGCAGTTCTTC. Translation: CASCELAGVNEQFF.

The chain is built from TRBV14 and TRBJ2-1; a possible D gene is TRBD2 (5 bases). Germline V gene lookup returns CDR1 SGHDN and CDR2 FVKESK. Deletions cut 2 bases from V and 5 bases from J, with 19 bases between. The CDR3 length is 17 residues. For the CDR3, the DNA is TGTGCCAGCAGCCAATGGTCTAGCCCCCGCCCCAACAATGAGCAGTTCTTC. It is translated as CASSQWSSPRPNNEQFF.

The chain carries TRBV7-2 and TRBJ2-5, with TRBD1 matching 9 bases. The germline V gene encodes CDR1 SGHTA and CDR2 FQGNSA. Trimming cost V 4 bases and J 4 bases; bases outside gene matches: 10. This CDR3 has 16 residues. The CDR3 region has the DNA TGTGCCAGCAGCTCTTACGCGGGACAGGGTGGAGAGACCCAGTACTTC. Encoded protein: CASSSYAGQGGETQYF.

V usage is TRBV9 and J usage is TRBJ2-7, with TRBD2 matching 7 bases. With V trimmed by 3 bases and J by 7 bases, 7 bases remained unmatched. The CDR3 has 13 amino acids. Germline V gene lookup returns CDR1 SGDLS and CDR2 YYNGEE. The CDR3 region is CASSELLAREQYV. The CDR3 nucleotides read TGTGCCAGCAGCGAATTACTAGCGAGGGAGCAGTACGTC.

The rearrangement links TRBV7-8 to TRBJ1-1; D not certain. Germline CDR1 reads SGHVS; CDR2 reads FQNEAQ. The CDR3 is 13 amino acids. The V end was cut by 1 base, the J end by 0 bases, with 3 bases between. CDR3 loop: CASSLDMNTEAFF. CDR3 bases: TGTGCCAGCAGCTTAGACATGAACACTGAAGCTTTCTTT. Full variable domain (remainder filled in from reference TRBV7-8 and TRBJ1-1): GAGVSQSPRYKVAKRGQDVALRCDPISGHVSLFWYQQALGQGPEFLTYFQNEAQLDKSGLPSDRFFAERPEGSVSTLKIQRTQQEDSAVYLCASSLDMNTEAFFGQGTRLTVV.

The chain employs TRBV5-1 and TRBJ1-2; no clear D. In germline, CDR1 is SGHRS, CDR2 YFSETQ. This CDR3 has 13 residues. Trimming removed 4 bases at V and 8 bases at J, with 15 bases between. CDR3 coding DNA: TGCGCCAGCAGCCCCCACCGCTCTGAGGGCTACACCTTC. It is translated as CASSPHRSEGYTF.

With respect to this clone: The same CDR3 can be traced to other DNA sequences in this sample. This chain's CDR3 is CAWSVQGGVEKLFF. CDR3 bases: TGTGCCTGGAGTGTACAGGGGGGCGTCGAAAAACTGTTTTTT. The chain has TRBV30 and TRBJ1-4; 8 bases line up with TRBD1. CDR3 length equals 14 residues. The germline V gene has CDR1 GTSNPN and CDR2 SVGIG (reference sequence). V gave up 0 bases and J gave up 8 bases; unmatched junction bases: 5.

The rearrangement joins TRBV19 to TRBJ2-1; TRBD2 aligns across 11 bases. Looked up from germline, CDR1 is LNHDA and CDR2 is SQIVND (reference sequence). Trimming cost V 3 bases and J 1 base; bases outside gene matches: 5. This CDR3 contains 17 residues. The CDR3 sequence: CASSIEGLAASYNEQFF. The CDR3 DNA is TGTGCCAGTAGTATTGAGGGACTAGCGGCATCCTACAATGAGCAGTTCTTC.

The chain carries TRBV11-2 and TRBJ1-1; 8 positions agree with TRBD1. The CDR3 is made up of 14 amino acids. CDR1 SGHAT and CDR2 FQNNGV come from the germline V gene. V lost 1 base, J lost 11 bases, and 9 bases stayed unmatched. CDR3 amino acids: CASSLGRDRGWAFF. As DNA, the CDR3 is TGTGCCAGCAGCTTAGGTCGAGACAGGGGATGGGCTTTCTTT. The whole variable domain, filled in from reference TRBV11-2 and TRBJ1-1, reads EAGVAQSPRYKIIEKRQSVAFWCNPISGHATLYWYQQILGQGPKLLIQFQNNGVVDDSQLPKDRFSAERLKGVDSTLKIQPAKLEDSAVYLCASSLGRDRGWAFFGQGTRLTVV.

The chain couples TRBV6-1 to TRBJ2-7; D not certain. Germline V lookup: CDR1 MNHNS, CDR2 SASEGT. The CDR3 runs 11 residues. V lost 3 bases and J lost 4, with 4 bases in between. CDR3 sequence reads: CASSDRYEQYV. The CDR3 region has the DNA TGTGCCAGCAGTGACAGGTACGAGCAGTACGTC.

The chain is built from TRBV14 and TRBJ1-6, with D unresolved. This CDR3 contains 17 residues. V lost 0 bases and J lost 6, with 15 bases in between. CDR1 is SGHDN, CDR2 FVKESK, per germline. CDR3 bases: TGTGCCAGCAGCCAAGATAACTTTCAGGCTGGTAATTCACCCCTCCACTTT. It specifies CASSQDNFQAGNSPLHF.

This rearrangement joins TRBV4-3 to TRBJ1-2; a weak D match, TRBD1 (5 bases). Trimming took 1 base from V and 3 from J, leaving 15 bases between them. CDR1 and CDR2 (germline): LGHNA, YSLEER. The CDR3 is 16 residues long. This CDR3 is CASSQGSPQDYYGYTF. DNA of the CDR3: TGCGCCAGCAGCCAAGGAAGCCCACAGGATTACTATGGCTACACCTTC.

This chain uses TRBV29-1 with TRBJ2-2, with 11 bases identical to TRBD2. The CDR3 length is 15 residues. Germline CDR1 SQVTM, CDR2 ANQGSEA. The junction had 8 bases not matched to a gene; V was cut back by 7 bases and J by 4 bases. The CDR3 protein is CSALLLAGATGELFF. Written as DNA, the CDR3 is TGCAGCGCACTTCTACTAGCGGGAGCCACCGGGGAGCTGTTTTTT.

The V call is TRBV20-1, the J call TRBJ2-7; 7 bases are shared with TRBD1. V shed 3 bases and J 3 bases; nucleotides not matched to a gene: 8. This CDR3 region has 14 residues. Germline V gene lookup returns CDR1 DFQATT and CDR2 SNEGSKA (reference sequence). This CDR3 is CSASVGAGGYEQYV. CDR3 bases: TGCAGTGCTAGTGTCGGGGCAGGGGGCTACGAGCAGTACGTC.

This chain joins TRBV27 and TRBJ1-2, with a possible D match to TRBD1 (5 bases). Germline-derived CDR1 and CDR2 are MNHEY and SMNVEV (reference sequence). V gave up 3 bases and J gave up 4 bases, with 12 bases separating them. CDR3 length equals 14 residues. The CDR3 DNA reads TGTGCCAGCAGTTTCGGGGGAGATAGCTATGGCTACACCTTC. Encoded protein: CASSFGGDSYGYTF.

The chain uses TRBV24-1 and TRBJ2-7; the D gene is possibly TRBD1 (8 bases). Per the germline V gene, CDR1 is KGHDR and CDR2 is SFDVKD. The V gene lost 9 bases and the J gene lost 4 bases, with 27 bases spanning the gap. This CDR3 comprises 17 residues. The CDR3 here is CATGQGASGCYLYEQYV. The CDR3, as DNA: TGTGCCACCGGCCAGGGGGCTAGCGGCTGCTACCTATACGAGCAGTACGTC.

J is TRBJ2-1 and V is TRBV9; 11 bases line up with TRBD2. Trimming at V came to 0 bases and at J to 8 bases, leaving 4 bases not matched to a gene. The CDR3 contains 15 residues. From germline, CDR1 is SGDLS and CDR2 YYNGEE. CDR3 DNA sequence: TGTGCCAGCAGCGTAGAGCTAGCGGGAGGTCATGAGCAGTTCTTC. Translating it yields CASSVELAGGHEQFF. Full variable domain (rest looked up from reference TRBV9 and TRBJ2-1): DSGVTQTPKHLITATGQRVTLRCSPRSGDLSVYWYQQSLDQGLQFLIQYYNGEERAKGNILERFSAQQFPDLHSELNLSSLELGDSALYFCASSVELAGGHEQFFGPGTRLTVL.

About this clone: Other DNA sequences in this specimen translate into the identical CDR3. The chain is built from TRBV9 and TRBJ1-6; the D gene is possibly TRBD1 (5 bases). The germline V gene has CDR1 SGDLS and CDR2 YYNGEE. V was pared by 0 bases and J by 7 bases, with 11 bases between. The length of the CDR3 is 15 residues. The CDR3 loop is CASSVGPGGNSPLHF. Here the CDR3 DNA reads TGTGCCAGCAGCGTAGGTCCGGGGGGGAATTCACCCCTCCACTTT.

A few counts support this clone. The chain carries TRBV11-3 and TRBJ1-1; the D is unclear. This CDR3 spans 14 amino acids. With 6 bases removed from V and 4 bases from J, the gap between germline ends came to 15 bases. Germline CDR1 and CDR2: SGHNT and YENEEA. The chain's CDR3 is CASRPRTAGTEAFF. The CDR3 coding sequence is TGTGCCAGCAGACCGCGGACGGCGGGCACTGAAGCTTTCTTT.

On this clone: The junction shows a germline mismatch at one end, possibly a read error. The chain employs TRBV7-7 and TRBJ2-5; D possibly corresponds to TRBD2 (5 bases). The CDR3 is 12 amino acids. Germline V gives CDR1 SSHAT, CDR2 FNYEAQ (reference sequence). The CDR3: CASSREGETQYF. For the CDR3, the DNA is TGTGCTAGCAGCCGTGAGGGAGAGACCCAGTACTTC.

The chain couples TRBV20-1 to TRBJ2-5; the D gene is possibly TRBD2 (5 bases). The CDR3 is made up of 14 amino acids. Germline CDR1 and CDR2: DFQATT and SNEGSKA (reference sequence). The V gene lost 3 bases and the J gene lost 5 bases, with 16 bases spanning the gap. The CDR3 bases are TGCAGTGCTAGTTCACTAGATGACGTGGAGACCCAGTACTTC. It encodes CSASSLDDVETQYF.

This chain joins TRBV5-6 and TRBJ2-1; 7 nucleotides agree with TRBD2. V lost 5 bases and J lost 1; bases outside the gene matches: 9. This CDR3 region has 16 residues. The germline gives CDR1 SGHDT, CDR2 YYEEEE. The CDR3 sequence: CASSRTSATSYNEQFF. The CDR3 DNA sequence: TGTGCCAGCAGTCGTACTAGCGCCACTTCCTACAATGAGCAGTTCTTC.

The CDR3 sequence is CASSFSGRGTDTQYF. As DNA, the CDR3 is TGTGCCAGCAGCTTTAGCGGGAGAGGCACAGATACGCAGTATTTT. The V and J genes are TRBV7-6 and TRBJ2-3; 9 positions match TRBD2. The CDR3 extends over 15 amino acids. From germline, CDR1 is SGHVS and CDR2 FNYEAQ. Germline trimming cut 3 bases from V and 1 base from J; bases unmatched to any gene: 2.

This rearrangement joins TRBV19 to TRBJ1-5; D gene ambiguous. The V and J ends lost 4 bases and 4 bases respectively, with 14 bases between them. CDR1 is LNHDA, CDR2 SQIVND, per germline (reference sequence). The CDR3 loop spans 15 amino acids. The CDR3 nucleotides read TGTGCCAGTAGTACCACCCTCACCGGGAATCAGCCCCAGCATTTT. Protein sequence: CASSTTLTGNQPQHF.

This rearrangement joins TRBV5-6 to TRBJ1-2; D not resolved. CDR1 SGHDT and CDR2 YYEEEE come from the germline V gene. This CDR3 has 12 amino acids. The germline V and J ends were trimmed by 0 bases and 6 bases, with 6 bases remaining between them. CDR3 nucleotides: TGTGCCAGCAGCTTGGCCTTCGATGGCTACACCTTC. This codes for CASSLAFDGYTF.

The chain has TRBV6-4 and TRBJ1-2; D remains ambiguous. Germline V gives CDR1 MRHNA, CDR2 SNTAGT. This CDR3 is 11 amino acids long. V lost 7 bases, J lost 4 bases, and 7 bases lay in between. CDR3 nucleotide sequence: TGTGCCAGCAACAGATTCTATGGCTACACCTTC. It yields the protein CASNRFYGYTF.

The chain employs TRBV23-1 and TRBJ1-1, with unresolved D. TRBV23-1 carries the ORF label, with uncertain function. The CDR3 has 15 residues. Deletions cut 0 bases from V and 1 base from J, with 9 bases between. CDR3 amino acids: CASSQSAYQNTEAFF. DNA for the CDR3: TGCGCCAGCAGTCAATCCGCCTACCAGAACACTGAAGCTTTCTTT.